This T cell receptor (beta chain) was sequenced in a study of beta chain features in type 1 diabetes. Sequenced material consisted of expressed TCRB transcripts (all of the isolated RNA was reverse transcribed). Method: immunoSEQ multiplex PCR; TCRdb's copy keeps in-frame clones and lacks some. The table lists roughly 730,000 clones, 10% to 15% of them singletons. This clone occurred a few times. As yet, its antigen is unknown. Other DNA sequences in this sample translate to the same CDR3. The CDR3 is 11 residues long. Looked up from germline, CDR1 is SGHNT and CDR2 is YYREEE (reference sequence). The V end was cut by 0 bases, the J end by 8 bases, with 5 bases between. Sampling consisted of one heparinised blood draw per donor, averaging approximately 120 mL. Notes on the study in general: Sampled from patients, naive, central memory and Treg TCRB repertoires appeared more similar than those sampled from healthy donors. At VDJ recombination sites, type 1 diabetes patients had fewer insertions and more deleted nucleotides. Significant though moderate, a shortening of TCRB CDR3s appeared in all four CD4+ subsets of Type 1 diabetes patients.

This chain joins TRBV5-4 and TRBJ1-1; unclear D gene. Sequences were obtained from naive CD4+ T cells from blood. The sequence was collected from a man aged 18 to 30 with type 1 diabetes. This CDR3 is CASSLGIEAFF. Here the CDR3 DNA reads TGTGCCAGCAGCTTGGGAATAGAAGCTTTCTTT.